The 13 T cell receptor beta chains below all came from one sample that was sequenced in a study of alternative splicing in chronic myeloid leukemia remission. Libraries were built from poly-A-enriched mRNA from 0.75 to 1 ug total RNA. No DNA is given; TCRdb re-called the bulk RNA-seq reads and lists each CDR3 protein once. The listing records 85 distinct CDR3 sequences. Time point of the sample: chronic-phase CML before TKI therapy (screening/day 1). Specimen: PBMCs or total blood leukocytes (not recorded which), collected at diagnosis. The receptors here all came from an adult with chronic myeloid leukemia.

The chain has TRBV7-9 and TRBJ2-1. CDR1 and CDR2 from the germline V gene are SEHNR and FQNEAQ (reference sequence). The CDR3 is made up of 13 amino acids. The CDR3 protein is CASRDPQYNEQFF. The whole variable domain, remainder taken from reference TRBV7-9 and TRBJ2-1, is DTGVSQNPRHKITKRGQNVTFRCDPISEHNRLYWYRQTLGQGPEFLTYFQNEAQLEKSRLLSDRFSAERPKGSFSTLEIQRTEQGDSAMYLCASRDPQYNEQFFGPGTRLTVL.

The chain recombines TRBV5-8 with TRBJ2-5; TCRdb's D call, TRBD2, is unchecked because there is no DNA. Germline-derived CDR1 and CDR2 are SGHTS and YDEGEE. The CDR3 loop spans 14 amino acids. This CDR3 reads CASSPPRAQETQYF.

The V gene is TRBV7-8, the J gene TRBJ1-3. In germline, CDR1 is SGHVS, CDR2 FQNEAQ. The CDR3 consists of 16 residues. CDR3 sequence reads: CASSPGRGRGGNTIYF.

The CDR3: CASSPLARSYNEQFF. J is TRBJ2-1 and V is TRBV18. This CDR3 comprises 15 residues. Germline loops: CDR1 KGHSH, CDR2 LQKENI.

The chain joins TRBV5-1 to TRBJ1-6. Germline V gene data show CDR1 as SGHRS and CDR2 as YFSETQ. This CDR3 has 16 residues. The CDR3 here is CASSLEFGTANSPLHF.

The chain is built from TRBV7-9 and TRBJ2-7; checking the TCRdb D call of TRBD2 is not possible without DNA. Germline CDR1 is SEHNR and CDR2 is FQNEAQ (reference sequence). CDR3 size: 17 residues. The chain's CDR3 is CASSFLSGAGAYYEQYF.

V usage is TRBV3-1 and J usage is TRBJ2-4. This CDR3 has 14 amino acids. CDR1 and CDR2 from the germline V gene are LGHDT and YNNKEL (reference sequence). CDR3 region: CASSQATMKNIQYF. The full variable domain, its missing parts supplied by reference TRBV3-1 and TRBJ2-4, is DTAVSQTPKYLVTQMGNDKSIKCEQNLGHDTMYWYKQDSKKFLKIMFSYNNKELIINETVPNRFSPKSPDKAHLNLHINSLELGDSAVYFCASSQATMKNIQYFGAGTRLSVL.

The chain carries TRBV6-6 and TRBJ1-5; absent DNA, TCRdb's TRBD1 call cannot be checked. Germline V CDR1 and CDR2: MNHNY, SVGAGI (reference sequence). The CDR3 consists of 18 residues. This chain's CDR3 is CASKRQGGLSNSNQPQHF.

V and J are TRBV14 and TRBJ2-3; with no DNA, the TCRdb D assignment of TRBD2 cannot be verified. The CDR3 loop spans 16 amino acids. Germline CDR1 is SGHDN and CDR2 is FVKESK. The CDR3 spells CASSQVEAGGADTQYF.

V usage is TRBV30 and J usage is TRBJ1-3. This CDR3 region has 12 residues. Germline CDR1 GTSNPN, CDR2 SVGIG (reference sequence). This CDR3 is CAWRIPGNTIYF.

CDR3: CATRRGGTYEQYF. V gene TRBV28 combines with J gene TRBJ2-7; TCRdb proposes TRBD2, but this gene call is untestable without DNA. The CDR3 runs to 13 residues. Germline-derived CDR1 and CDR2 are MDHEN and SYDVKM.

The chain employs TRBV5-1 and TRBJ2-1. Germline CDR1 reads SGHRS; CDR2 reads YFSETQ. The CDR3 runs 12 residues. CDR3 protein: CASMGSYNEQFF.

This sequence joins TRBV28 and TRBJ2-7; as DNA is missing, the TRBD2 call by TCRdb cannot be tested. Germline CDR1 is MDHEN and CDR2 is SYDVKM. This CDR3 comprises 15 residues. This CDR3 reads CASRNDRGQGYEQYF.